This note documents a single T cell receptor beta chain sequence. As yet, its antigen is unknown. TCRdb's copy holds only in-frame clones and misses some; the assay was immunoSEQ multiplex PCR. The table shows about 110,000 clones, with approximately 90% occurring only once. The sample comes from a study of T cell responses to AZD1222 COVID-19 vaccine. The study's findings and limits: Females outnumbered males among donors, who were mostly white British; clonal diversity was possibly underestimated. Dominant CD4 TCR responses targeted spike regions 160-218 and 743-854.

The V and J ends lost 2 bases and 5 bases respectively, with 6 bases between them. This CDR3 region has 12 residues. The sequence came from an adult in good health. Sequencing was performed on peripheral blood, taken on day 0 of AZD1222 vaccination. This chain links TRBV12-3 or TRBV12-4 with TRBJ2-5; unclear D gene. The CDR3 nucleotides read TGTGCCAGCAGTTTAAATGGGGAGACCCAGTACTTC. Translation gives CASSLNGETQYF.